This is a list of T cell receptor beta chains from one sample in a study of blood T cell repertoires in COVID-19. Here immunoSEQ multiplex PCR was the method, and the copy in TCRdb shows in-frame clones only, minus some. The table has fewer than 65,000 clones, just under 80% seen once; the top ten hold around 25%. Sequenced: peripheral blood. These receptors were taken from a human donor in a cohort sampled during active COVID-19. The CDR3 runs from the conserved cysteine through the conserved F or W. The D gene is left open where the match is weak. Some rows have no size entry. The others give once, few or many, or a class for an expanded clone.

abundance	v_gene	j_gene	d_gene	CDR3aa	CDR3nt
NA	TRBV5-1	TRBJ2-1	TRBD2	CASSVGLAGIVQFF	TGCGCCAGCAGCGTCGGACTAGCGGGGATCGTGCAGTTCTTC
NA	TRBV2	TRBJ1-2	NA	CASKQANYGYTF	TGTGCCAGCAAACAAGCTAACTATGGCTACACCTTC
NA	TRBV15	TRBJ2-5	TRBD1	CATSRAGTVKETQYF	TGTGCCACCAGCAGAGCGGGGACAGTCAAGGAGACCCAGTACTTC
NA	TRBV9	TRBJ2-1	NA	CASSVDLFSGLEQFF	TGTGCCAGCAGCGTAGATCTGTTCTCTGGACTTGAGCAGTTCTTC
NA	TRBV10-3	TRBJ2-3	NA	CAISEREIGTDTQYF	TGTGCCATCAGTGAGCGGGAGATCGGCACAGATACGCAGTATTTT
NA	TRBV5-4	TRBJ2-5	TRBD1	CASSWGPLQGTGETQYF	TGTGCCAGCAGCTGGGGACCCCTACAGGGGACGGGAGAGACCCAGTACTTC
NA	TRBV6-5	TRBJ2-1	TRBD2	CASNPGTSGSNEQFF	TGTGCCAGCAACCCCGGGACTAGCGGGAGCAATGAGCAGTTCTTC
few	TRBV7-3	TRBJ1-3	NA	CASSLTPGQGNTIYF	TGTGCCAGCAGCTTAACGCCAGGGCAAGGAAACACCATATATTTT
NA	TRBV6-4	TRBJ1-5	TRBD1	CASSQGAGQPQHF	TGTGCCAGCAGTCAGGGGGCAGGGCAGCCCCAGCATTTT
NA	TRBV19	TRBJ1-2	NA	CASSTGFIAYNYGYTF	TGTGCCAGTAGTACCGGGTTTATAGCCTATAACTATGGCTACACCTTC
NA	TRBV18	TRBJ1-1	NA	CASSPRRDGDTEAFF	TGTGCCAGCTCACCACGGCGGGACGGTGACACTGAAGCTTTCTTT
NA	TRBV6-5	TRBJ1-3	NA	CASSYMGTPWATIYF	TGTGCCAGCAGTTACATGGGGACTCCTTGGGCCACCATATATTTT
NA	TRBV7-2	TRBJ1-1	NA	CASSPHSGRGTEAFF	TGTGCCAGCAGCCCACACAGCGGCCGAGGCACTGAAGCTTTCTTT
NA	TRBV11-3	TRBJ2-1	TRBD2	CASSLVRLLAGGNEQFF	TGTGCCAGCAGCTTAGTACGTTTACTAGCGGGGGGGAATGAGCAGTTCTTC
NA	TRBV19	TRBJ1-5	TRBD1	CASSNTGVGNQPQHF	TGTGCCAGTAGCAATACAGGGGTCGGCAATCAGCCCCAGCATTTT
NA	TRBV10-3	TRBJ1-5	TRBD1	CAISESLGGQQPQHF	TGTGCCATCAGTGAGTCGCTAGGGGGCCAACAGCCCCAGCATTTT
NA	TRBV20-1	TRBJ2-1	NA	CSARWETVQFF	TGCAGTGCTAGGTGGGAGACGGTGCAGTTCTTC
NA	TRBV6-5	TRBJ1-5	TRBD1	CASRSGTGSNQPQHF	TGTGCCAGCAGGTCCGGGACAGGGAGCAATCAGCCCCAGCATTTT
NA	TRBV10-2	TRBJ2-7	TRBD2	CASRGTSRLDEQYF	TGCGCCAGCAGAGGGACTAGTCGGCTCGACGAGCAGTACTTC
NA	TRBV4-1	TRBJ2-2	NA	CASSQDGTGLNTGELFF	TGCGCCAGCAGCCAAGATGGAACAGGGTTGAACACCGGGGAGCTGTTTTTT
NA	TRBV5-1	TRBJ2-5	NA	CASSLDGGAETQYF	TGCGCCAGCAGCTTGGACGGGGGTGCGGAGACCCAGTACTTC
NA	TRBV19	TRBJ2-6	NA	CASSIGSSGANVLTF	TGTGCCAGTAGTATAGGGAGTTCTGGGGCCAACGTCCTGACTTTC
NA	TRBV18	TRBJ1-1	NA	CASSLQGGDTEAFF	TGTGCCAGCTCACTACAGGGCGGCGACACTGAAGCTTTCTTT
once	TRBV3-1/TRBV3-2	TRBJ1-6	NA	CASSQAGGDNSPLHF	TGTGCCAGCAGCCAAGCGGGAGGGGACAACTCACCCCTCCACTTT
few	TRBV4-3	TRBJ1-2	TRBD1	CASSQRWDRDGYGYTF	TGCGCCAGCAGCCAAAGATGGGACAGGGACGGTTATGGCTACACCTTC
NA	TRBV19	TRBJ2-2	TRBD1	CASSPQTGGTGELFF	TGTGCCAGTAGTCCACAGACAGGGGGCACCGGGGAGCTGTTTTTT
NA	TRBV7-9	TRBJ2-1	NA	CASSLGLSSNEQFF	TGTGCCAGCAGCTTAGGTCTGTCGTCCAATGAGCAGTTCTTC
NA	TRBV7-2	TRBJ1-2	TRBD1	CASSSGQPGYGYTF	TGTGCCAGCAGCTCGGGACAGCCAGGCTATGGCTACACCTTC
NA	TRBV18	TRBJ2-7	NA	CASSPRRQGSYEQYF	TGTGCCAGCTCACCGAGGCGGCAGGGGTCCTACGAGCAGTACTTC
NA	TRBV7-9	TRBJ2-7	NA	CASSLGGIYEQYF	TGTGCCAGCAGCTTAGGTGGCATCTACGAGCAGTACTTC
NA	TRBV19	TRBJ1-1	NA	CASSLDLGVMNTEAFF	TGTGCCAGTAGTCTAGATCTCGGGGTCATGAACACTGAAGCTTTCTTT